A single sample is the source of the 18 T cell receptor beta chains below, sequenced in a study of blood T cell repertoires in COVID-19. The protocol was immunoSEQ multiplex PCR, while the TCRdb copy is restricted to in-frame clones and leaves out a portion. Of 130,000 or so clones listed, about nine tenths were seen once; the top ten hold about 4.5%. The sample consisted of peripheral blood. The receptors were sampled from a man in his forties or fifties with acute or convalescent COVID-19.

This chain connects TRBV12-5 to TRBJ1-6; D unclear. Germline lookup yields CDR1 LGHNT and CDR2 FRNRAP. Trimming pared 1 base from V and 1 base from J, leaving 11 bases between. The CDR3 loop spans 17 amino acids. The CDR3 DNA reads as TGTGCTAGTGGTTTGGATATCGGGTTTTCCTATAATTCACCCCTCCACTTT. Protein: CASGLDIGFSYNSPLHF.

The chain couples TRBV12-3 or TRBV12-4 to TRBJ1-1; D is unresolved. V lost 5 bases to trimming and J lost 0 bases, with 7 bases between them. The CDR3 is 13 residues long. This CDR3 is CASSPDLNTEAFF. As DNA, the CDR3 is TGTGCCAGCAGTCCGGACTTGAACACTGAAGCTTTCTTT.

CDR3 amino acids: CASSSGLADINEQFF. The CDR3 DNA is TGCGCCAGCAGCTCGGGACTAGCGGATATCAATGAGCAGTTCTTC. V is TRBV5-1 and J is TRBJ2-1, with 11 nucleotides matching TRBD2. Germline CDR1 SGHRS, CDR2 YFSETQ. The CDR3 has 15 amino acids. Trimming removed 3 bases from V and 6 bases from J; junction bases left unmatched: 5.

CDR3 residues: CASSIDLWGGGDQPQHF. The CDR3 DNA follows: TGTGCCAGTAGTATAGATCTATGGGGAGGAGGGGATCAGCCCCAGCATTTT. The chain uses TRBV19 and TRBJ1-5, with D maybe TRBD1 (5 bases). V lost 0 bases to trimming and J lost 5 bases, with 17 bases between them. Germline loops: CDR1 LNHDA, CDR2 SQIVND (reference sequence). CDR3 length: 17 residues.

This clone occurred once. DNA of the CDR3: TGTGCCAGCAGCTTAGTTCCGGGAGGGGAGCAGTACTTC. Translation: CASSLVPGGEQYF. This sequence joins TRBV11-3 and TRBJ2-7, with TRBD2 matching over 8 bases. J gave up 7 bases and V 1 base, and 3 bases lay outside the gene matches. The germline V gene encodes CDR1 SGHNT and CDR2 YENEEA. The CDR3 runs 13 residues.

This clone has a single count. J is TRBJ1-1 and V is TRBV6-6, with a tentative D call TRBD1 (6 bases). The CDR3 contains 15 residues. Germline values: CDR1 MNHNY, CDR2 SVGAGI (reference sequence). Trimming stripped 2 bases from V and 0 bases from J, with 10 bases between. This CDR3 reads CASSYQGRLNTEAFF. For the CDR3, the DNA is TGTGCCAGCAGTTACCAGGGGCGACTGAACACTGAAGCTTTCTTT.

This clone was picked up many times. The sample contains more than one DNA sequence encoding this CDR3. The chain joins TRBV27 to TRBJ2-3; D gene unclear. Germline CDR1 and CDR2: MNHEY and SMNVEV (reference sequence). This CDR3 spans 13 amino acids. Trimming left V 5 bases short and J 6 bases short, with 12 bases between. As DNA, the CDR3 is TGTGCCAGCAGTCTGAGTCCTGCGGATACGCAGTATTTT. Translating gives CASSLSPADTQYF.

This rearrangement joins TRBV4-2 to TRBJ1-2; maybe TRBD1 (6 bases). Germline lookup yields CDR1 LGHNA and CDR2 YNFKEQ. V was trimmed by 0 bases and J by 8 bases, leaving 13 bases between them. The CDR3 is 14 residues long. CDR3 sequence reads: CASSQDRTVEGYTF. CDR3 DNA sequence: TGTGCCAGCAGCCAAGATCGGACAGTGGAAGGCTACACCTTC.

The CDR3 nucleotides read TGTGCCAGCAGTCCTTCAGGGTTTCAGCCCCAGCATTTT. Residues: CASSPSGFQPQHF. J is TRBJ1-5 and V is TRBV12-3 or TRBV12-4; TRBD1 is a possible D gene (5 bases). The V and J ends lost 5 bases and 6 bases respectively, with 11 bases between them. CDR3 size: 13 residues.

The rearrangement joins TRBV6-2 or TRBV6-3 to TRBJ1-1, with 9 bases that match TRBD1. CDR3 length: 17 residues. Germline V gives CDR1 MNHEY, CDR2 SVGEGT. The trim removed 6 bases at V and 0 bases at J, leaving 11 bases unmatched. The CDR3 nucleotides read TGTGCCAGCAGCGCGACAGGGGGGCGCAACCTGAACACTGAAGCTTTCTTT. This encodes CASSATGGRNLNTEAFF.

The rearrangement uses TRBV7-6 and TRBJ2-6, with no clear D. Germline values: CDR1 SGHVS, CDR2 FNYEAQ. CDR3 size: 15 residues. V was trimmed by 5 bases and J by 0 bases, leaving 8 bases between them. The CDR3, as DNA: TGTGCCAGCAGCCCAGCAGGCTCTGGGGCCAACGTCCTGACTTTC. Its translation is CASSPAGSGANVLTF. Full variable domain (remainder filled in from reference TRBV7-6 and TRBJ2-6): GAGVSQSPRYKVTKRGQDVALRCDPISGHVSLYWYRQALGQGPEFLTYFNYEAQQDKSGLPNDRFSAERPEGSISTLTIQRTEQRDSAMYRCASSPAGSGANVLTFGAGSRLTVL.

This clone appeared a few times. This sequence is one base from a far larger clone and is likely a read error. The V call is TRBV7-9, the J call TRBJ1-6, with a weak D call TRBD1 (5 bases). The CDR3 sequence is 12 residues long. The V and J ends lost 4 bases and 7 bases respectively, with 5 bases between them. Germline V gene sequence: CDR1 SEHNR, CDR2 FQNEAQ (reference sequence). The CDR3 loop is CASSSGNSPLHF. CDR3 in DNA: TGTGCCAGCAGCTCAGGGAATTCACCCCTCCACTTT.

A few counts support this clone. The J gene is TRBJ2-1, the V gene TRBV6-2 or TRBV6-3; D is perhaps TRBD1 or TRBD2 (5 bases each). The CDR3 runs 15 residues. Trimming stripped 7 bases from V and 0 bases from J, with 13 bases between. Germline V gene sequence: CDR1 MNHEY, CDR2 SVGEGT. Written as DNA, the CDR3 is TGTGCCAGCATCCCGGGGCGGAGCTCCTACAATGAGCAGTTCTTC. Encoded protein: CASIPGRSSYNEQFF.

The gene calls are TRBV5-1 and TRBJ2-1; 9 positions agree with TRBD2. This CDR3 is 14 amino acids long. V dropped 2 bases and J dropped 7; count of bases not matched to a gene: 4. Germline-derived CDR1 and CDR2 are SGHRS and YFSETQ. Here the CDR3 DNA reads TGCGCCAGCAGCTTAGCTAGCGGGATGAATGAGCAGTTCTTC. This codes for CASSLASGMNEQFF. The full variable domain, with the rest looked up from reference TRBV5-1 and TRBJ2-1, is KAGVTQTPRYLIKTRGQQVTLSCSPISGHRSVSWYQQTPGQGLQFLFEYFSETQRNKGNFPGRFSGRQFSNSRSEMNVSTLELGDSALYLCASSLASGMNEQFFGPGTRLTVL.

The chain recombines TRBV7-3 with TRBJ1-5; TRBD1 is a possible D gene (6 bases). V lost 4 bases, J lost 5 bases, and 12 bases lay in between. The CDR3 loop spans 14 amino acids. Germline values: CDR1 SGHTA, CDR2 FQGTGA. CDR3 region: CASSSRDTHQPQHF. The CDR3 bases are TGTGCCAGCAGCTCCCGGGACACCCATCAGCCCCAGCATTTT.

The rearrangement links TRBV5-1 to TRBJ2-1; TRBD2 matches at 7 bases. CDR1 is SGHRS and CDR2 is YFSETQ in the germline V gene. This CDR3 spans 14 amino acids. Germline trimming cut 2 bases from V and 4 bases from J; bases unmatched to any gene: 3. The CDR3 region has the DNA TGCGCCAGCAGCTTCCTAGCGGTTTACAATGAGCAGTTCTTC. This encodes CASSFLAVYNEQFF.

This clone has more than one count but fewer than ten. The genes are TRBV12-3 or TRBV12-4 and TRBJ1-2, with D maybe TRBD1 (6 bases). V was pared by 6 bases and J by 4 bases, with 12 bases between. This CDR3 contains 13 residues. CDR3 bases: TGTGCCAGCAGGACAGGTAGAGGCTATGGCTACACCTTC. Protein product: CASRTGRGYGYTF.

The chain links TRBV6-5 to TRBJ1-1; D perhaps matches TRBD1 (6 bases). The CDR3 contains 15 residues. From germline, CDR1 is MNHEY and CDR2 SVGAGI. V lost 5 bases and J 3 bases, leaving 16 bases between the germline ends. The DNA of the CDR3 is TGTGCCAGCAGTCTTAGGACAGAACGTTACACTGAAGCTTTCTTT. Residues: CASSLRTERYTEAFF.